This T cell receptor beta chain is drawn from a study of blood T cells in healthy people across ages (dated by TCRdb to the mid-2010s). About the study as a whole: In model experiments, template switching captured about one uniquely barcoded TCR beta cDNA molecule for every two T cells. Four age groups were formed from the donors: young (average approximately 15 years), middle-aged (around 40), aged (roughly 59) and long-lived (around 82). For two donors (one aged 18 to 29 and one aged 80 or older), the study analyzed two additional independent replicas of 1 million unique cDNA reads from the same blood draw. To avoid experimental bias, donors of different ages were distributed randomly across sequencing lanes. To track age-related changes in TCR beta repertoire diversity, the study relied on deep sequencing normalized with unique cDNA molecular identifiers. Here is what the overall study found, with its caveats: A strong correlation was found between observed TCR beta diversity and the percentage of naive T cells measured by flow cytometry. Compared with the aged group, the long-lived group had more naive CD4+ T cells, fewer expanded clones and increased TCR diversity, suggesting age selection. As age increased, observed TCR beta diversity per million T cells dropped in a roughly linear way, and a significant reduction was already evident by age about 40. Since profiling was done on bulk unsorted PBMCs, naive and antigen-experienced compartments could not be conclusively compared. Because donor CMV infection status was unknown, age-related changes in expanded clonotypes were potentially confounded. Estimates of total diversity based on one million sequenced T cells were regarded as lower bounds and as underestimates.

Donors were about 36 systemically healthy Caucasian individuals from Russia aged roughly 6 to 90 years. Each donor gave about 9.7 milliliters of peripheral blood, drawn into EDTA-treated Vacutainer tubes. Ficoll-Paque density-gradient centrifugation was used to isolate PBMCs, with at least 7 million per sample. Total RNA, at least 5 micrograms per sample, was extracted from PBMCs with Trizol reagent. For every donor, an aliquot of PBMCs went through flow cytometry to measure the percentages of naive CD45RAhigh/CD27high T cells. Note on this clonotype: Its antigen remains undetermined. The input lacks base qualities; no much larger clone sits a single base away.

To prepare the library, 5' RACE was applied. These reads were obtained on an Illumina HiSeq 2500. A second PCR of about 7 to 12 cycles was run with a J-beta primer mix and a sample-barcoded 5' primer. A template-switch 5' adaptor carrying 12 random nucleotides introduced a unique molecular identifier onto each TCR beta cDNA molecule. Each sample yielded at least 3 million CDR3-containing paired-end reads. All of the RNA was converted into first-strand cDNA using the Mint cDNA synthesis kit, with a TRBC-specific oligonucleotide serving as the primer. After uracil-DNA glycosylase treatment, a first 18-cycle PCR used universal primers M1SS and BC2_uni_R on all cDNA. The paper's data handling went like this. Each sample was normalized by randomly selecting 1 million high-quality reads, each carrying a distinct molecular identifier. Reads sharing molecular identifiers were discarded rather than binned into consensus sequences. MiTCR, set to a Q25 quality threshold and the strictest error-elimination algorithm, was used for CDR3 identification, clonotype clustering and error correction. A nonparametric unseen species model using Euler transformation provided a lower-bound estimate of total TCR beta diversity. The public reads were reanalyzed by TCRdb: fastp trimming at Q25, MiXCR alignment, in-frame beta chains only. One record per CDR3 amino acid sequence lists the most common genes and DNA. TCRdb, not the original authors, processed these V and J calls. Recorded for this sample are hundreds of thousands of distinct CDR3 sequences; 55% to 70% of them occurred a single time. Together, the top ten hold around 20% of the sample.

The germline V gene (reference sequence) specifies MNHEY as CDR1 and SMNVEV as CDR2. From the cysteine up to the phenylalanine, the CDR3 has a length of 15 residues. The CDR3 DNA has 45 bases and is translated from base 1. The rearrangement joined TRBV27 to TRBJ2-4; 7 middle bases align to TRBD1. The DNA matches TRBJ2-7 better at its end, which makes the J call doubtful. Sequenced material: blood. This sequence originates from a young man in good health. CDR3 protein: CASSLSSQGFHEQYF. At the DNA level, the sequence is TGTGCCAGCAGTTTATCTTCACAGGGGTTCCACGAGCAGTACTTC.